The 11 T cell receptor beta chains listed next were all sequenced from one sample in a study of lymphopenia after photon versus proton radiotherapy. Clones were sequenced by immunoSEQ multiplex PCR, and TCRdb holds only the in-frame ones, with some missing. This table holds around 64,000 clones, 92% found once. This specimen was peripheral blood, taken from a patient treated with photon-based radiotherapy. These TCRs come from a woman in her 40s with cholangiocarcinoma.

The chain couples TRBV27 to TRBJ1-5; D may be TRBD1 (5 bases). Germline assignment: CDR1 MNHEY and CDR2 SMNVEV (reference sequence). The length of the CDR3 is 15 residues. The germline V and J ends were trimmed by 4 bases and 5 bases, with 15 bases remaining between them. CDR3 sequence reads: CASSSSPAGYQPQHF. In nucleotides, the CDR3 is TGTGCCAGCAGTTCTTCTCCGGCAGGGTATCAGCCCCAGCATTTT.

This chain uses TRBV13 with TRBJ1-4; D is unresolved. The CDR3 has 14 amino acids. Looked up from germline, CDR1 is PRHDT and CDR2 is FYEKMQ (reference sequence). V was cut by 2 bases and J by 6 bases, with 10 bases left in between. Written as DNA, the CDR3 is TGTGCCAGCAGCTTATTCGGTTTCGATGAAAAACTGTTTTTT. Its protein product is CASSLFGFDEKLFF.

J is TRBJ2-5 and V is TRBV7-6; 9 bases align to TRBD2. The V segment lost 2 bases and the J segment 3 bases; nucleotides outside the gene matches: 7. The CDR3 consists of 16 residues. Per germline, CDR1 SGHVS and CDR2 FNYEAQ. The CDR3 protein is CASSLSSASGEETQYF. CDR3 nucleotides: TGTGCCAGCAGCTTATCTAGTGCTAGCGGGGAAGAGACCCAGTACTTC.

The chain joins TRBV7-3 to TRBJ1-6, with 9 positions matching TRBD1. Looked up from germline, CDR1 is SGHTA and CDR2 is FQGTGA. With V trimmed by 3 bases and J by 8 bases, 2 bases remained unmatched. The CDR3 has 14 residues. This CDR3 reads CASSFTGGHSPLHF. In DNA, the CDR3 is TGTGCCAGCAGCTTTACAGGGGGCCATTCACCCCTCCACTTT.

The chain links TRBV5-8 to TRBJ1-1; 8 bases agree with TRBD1. This CDR3 region has 16 residues. V was pared by 7 bases and J by 5 bases, with 16 bases of the junction left unmatched. Per the germline V gene, CDR1 is SGHTS and CDR2 is YDEGEE. DNA of the CDR3: TGTGCCAGCTCCCGGGGTGACAGGGGTGAAAGGACTGAAGCTTTCTTT. It specifies CASSRGDRGERTEAFF.

This chain joins TRBV2 and TRBJ1-2, with a tentative D call TRBD1 (5 bases). CDR1 SNHLY and CDR2 FYNNEI come from the germline V gene. The CDR3 consists of 12 residues. The V end was cut by 6 bases, the J end by 4 bases, with 9 bases between. The CDR3 DNA is TGTGCCAGCAGGAGGGACGGCTATGGCTACACCTTC. Amino acid sequence: CASRRDGYGYTF.

This clone has only one observation. The V and J genes are TRBV6-5 and TRBJ2-7; TRBD1 matches 8 bases. The CDR3 has 15 amino acids. CDR1 MNHEY and CDR2 SVGAGI come from the germline V gene. Trimming cost V 5 bases and J 3 bases; bases outside gene matches: 9. The CDR3 is CASSQTGTGRYEQYF. Here the CDR3 DNA reads TGTGCCAGCAGTCAAACCGGGACAGGACGCTACGAGCAGTACTTC.

The V call is TRBV18, the J call TRBJ1-2, with TRBD1 matching over 10 bases. Germline CDR1 KGHSH, CDR2 LQKENI. The V segment lost 3 bases and the J segment 2 bases; nucleotides outside the gene matches: 3. There are 15 residues in the CDR3. The CDR3 loop is CASSPGQGPNYGYTF. The CDR3 DNA reads TGTGCCAGCTCACCGGGACAGGGGCCAAACTATGGCTACACCTTC.

In its sample, this clone was seen once. This chain uses TRBV30 with TRBJ1-3; D remains unclear. From germline, CDR1 is GTSNPN and CDR2 SVGIG (reference sequence). The CDR3 has 15 residues. V dropped 0 bases and J dropped 4 bases, with 13 bases sitting between them. The CDR3 is CAWSVKTSFGNTIYF. CDR3 nucleotide sequence: TGTGCCTGGAGTGTAAAGACATCTTTCGGAAACACCATATATTTT.

The rearrangement uses TRBV2 and TRBJ1-5, with D unresolved. This CDR3 comprises 13 residues. V was pared by 2 bases and J by 5 bases, with 7 bases between. In germline, CDR1 is SNHLY, CDR2 FYNNEI. This chain's CDR3 is CASSERRDQPQHF. In DNA, the CDR3 is TGTGCCAGCAGTGAAAGACGAGATCAGCCCCAGCATTTT. The variable domain in full, with the rest retrieved from reference TRBV2 and TRBJ1-5, is EPEVTQTPSHQVTQMGQEVILRCVPISNHLYFYWYRQILGQKVEFLVSFYNNEISEKSEIFDDQFSVERPDGSNFTLKIRSTKLEDSAMYFCASSERRDQPQHFGDGTRLSIL.

V usage is TRBV5-1 and J usage is TRBJ2-7; tentatively, D is TRBD1 or TRBD2 (5 bases each). The CDR3 covers 13 residues. Between the trimmed V and J ends, which lost 8 bases and 0 bases, there was a span of 12 bases. CDR1 and CDR2 (germline): SGHRS, YFSETQ. CDR3 amino acids: CASGDGSSYEQYF. CDR3 DNA: TGCGCCAGTGGGGACGGAAGCTCCTACGAGCAGTACTTC.